This T cell receptor (beta chain) was found in a study of blood T cell repertoires in COVID-19. In the study overall: The origin of the acute and convalescent COVID-19 samples was the United States, Italy and Spain.

Allocation to cohorts depended on clinical history reported by the participants. Recovery among Cohort 3 donors was established by two negative PCRs, clearance, or symptom resolution. As originally analysed: Cell counts per sample came from amplifying reference gene primers. TCRdb's table, derived via immunoSEQ multiplex PCR, lists solely in-frame clones and lacks some. Clone size and the V and J calls come from that table; the DNA yielded D and trimming. The table lists fewer than 450,000 clones, about 90% of them singletons. Material for sequencing was PBMCs or T cells enriched from blood (not recorded which). This clonotype originated in a woman aged 30 to 39 who had recovered from COVID-19.

DNA of the CDR3: TGCGCCAGCAGCTGGGGGACTAGCTTTCCGGAAGAGACCCAGTACTTC. The encoded protein is CASSWGTSFPEETQYF. This chain joins TRBV5-1 and TRBJ2-5, with 9 bases fitting TRBD2. The CDR3 contains 16 residues. After removal of 3 bases from V and 3 bases from J, the junction contained 9 bases not matched to a gene. Germline V gives CDR1 SGHRS, CDR2 YFSETQ.